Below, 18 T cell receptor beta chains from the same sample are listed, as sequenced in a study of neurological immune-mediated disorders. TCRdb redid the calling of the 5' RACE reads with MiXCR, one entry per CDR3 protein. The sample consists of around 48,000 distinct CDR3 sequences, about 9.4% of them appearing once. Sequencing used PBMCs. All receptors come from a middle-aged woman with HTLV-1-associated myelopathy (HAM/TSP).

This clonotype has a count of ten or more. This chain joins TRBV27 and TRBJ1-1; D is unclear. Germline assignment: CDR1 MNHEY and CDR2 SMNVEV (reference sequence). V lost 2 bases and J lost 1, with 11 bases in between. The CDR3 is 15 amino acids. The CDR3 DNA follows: TGTGCCAGCAGTTTAATATATTGGCGGAACACTGAAGCTTTCTTT. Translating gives CASSLIYWRNTEAFF.

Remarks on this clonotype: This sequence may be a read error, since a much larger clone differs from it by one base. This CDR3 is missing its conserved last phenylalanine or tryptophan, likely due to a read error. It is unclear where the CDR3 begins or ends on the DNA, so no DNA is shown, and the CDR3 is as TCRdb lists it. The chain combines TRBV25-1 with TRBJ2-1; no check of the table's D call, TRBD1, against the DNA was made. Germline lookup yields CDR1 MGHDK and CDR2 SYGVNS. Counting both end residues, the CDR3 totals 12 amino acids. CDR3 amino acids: CASRGGTGYLFL.

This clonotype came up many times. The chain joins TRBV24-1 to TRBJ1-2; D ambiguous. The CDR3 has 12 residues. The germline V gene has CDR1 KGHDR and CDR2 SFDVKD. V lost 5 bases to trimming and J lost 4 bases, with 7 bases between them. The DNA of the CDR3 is TGTGCCACCAGTGCGGCGCTCTATGGCTACACCTTC. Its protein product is CATSAALYGYTF.

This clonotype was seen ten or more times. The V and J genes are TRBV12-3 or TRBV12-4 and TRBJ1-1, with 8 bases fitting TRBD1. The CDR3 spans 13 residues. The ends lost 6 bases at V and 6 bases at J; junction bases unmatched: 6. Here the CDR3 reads CASSLDRGAEAFF. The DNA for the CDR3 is TGTGCCAGCAGCCTCGACAGGGGAGCTGAAGCTTTCTTT.

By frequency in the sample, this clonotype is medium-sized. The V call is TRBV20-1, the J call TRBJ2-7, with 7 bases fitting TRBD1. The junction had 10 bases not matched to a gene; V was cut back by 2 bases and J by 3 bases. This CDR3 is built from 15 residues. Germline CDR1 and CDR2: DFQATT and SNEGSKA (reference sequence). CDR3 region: CSARPPGQVGYEQYF. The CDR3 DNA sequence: TGCAGTGCTAGACCTCCTGGACAGGTTGGCTACGAGCAGTACTTC.

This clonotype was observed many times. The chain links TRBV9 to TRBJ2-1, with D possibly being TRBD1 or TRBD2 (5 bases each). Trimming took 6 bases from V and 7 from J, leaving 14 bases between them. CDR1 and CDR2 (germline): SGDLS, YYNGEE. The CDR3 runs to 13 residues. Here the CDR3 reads CASTGTELNEQFF. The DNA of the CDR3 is TGTGCCAGCACCGGGACGGAATTAAATGAGCAGTTCTTC.

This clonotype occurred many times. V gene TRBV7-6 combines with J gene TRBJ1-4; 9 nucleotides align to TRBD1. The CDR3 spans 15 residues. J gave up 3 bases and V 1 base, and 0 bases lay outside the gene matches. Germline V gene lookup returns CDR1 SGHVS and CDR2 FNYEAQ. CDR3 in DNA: TGTGCCAGCAGCTTAGGGACAGGGGCTAATGAAAAACTGTTTTTT. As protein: CASSLGTGANEKLFF.

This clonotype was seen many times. The DNA for the CDR3 is TGTGCCAGCAGGATTCGGGGGGTCAGAAACACCGGGGAGCTGTTTTTT. Translation: CASRIRGVRNTGELFF. This chain links TRBV12-3 or TRBV12-4 with TRBJ2-2; 7 bases align to TRBD2. With V trimmed by 6 bases and J by 2 bases, 9 bases remained unmatched. This CDR3 has 16 residues.

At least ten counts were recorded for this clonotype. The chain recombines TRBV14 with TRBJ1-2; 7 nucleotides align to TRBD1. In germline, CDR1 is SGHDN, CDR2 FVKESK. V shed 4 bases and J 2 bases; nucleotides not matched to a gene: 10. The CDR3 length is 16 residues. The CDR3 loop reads CASSRLTGTPNYGYTF. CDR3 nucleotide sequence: TGTGCCAGCAGCCGTTTGACAGGGACACCAAACTATGGCTACACCTTC.

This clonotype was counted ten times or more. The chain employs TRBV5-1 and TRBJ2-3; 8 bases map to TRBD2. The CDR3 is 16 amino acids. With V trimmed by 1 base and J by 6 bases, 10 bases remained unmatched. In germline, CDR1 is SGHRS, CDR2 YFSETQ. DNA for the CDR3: TGCGCCAGCAGCTTGAATAGCGGGGTGTCAGGGGATACGCAGTATTTT. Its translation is CASSLNSGVSGDTQYF.

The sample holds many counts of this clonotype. The CDR3 sequence is CASSLSQQGREPSGNTIYF. DNA for the CDR3: TGTGCCAGCAGTCTTAGCCAACAGGGGCGTGAACCCTCTGGAAACACCATATATTTT. The chain combines TRBV6-5 with TRBJ1-3; 7 bases are shared with TRBD1. Germline V gene sequence: CDR1 MNHEY, CDR2 SVGAGI. The CDR3 contains 19 residues. With 5 bases clipped from V and 0 bases from J, the junction kept 16 bases outside the gene matches.

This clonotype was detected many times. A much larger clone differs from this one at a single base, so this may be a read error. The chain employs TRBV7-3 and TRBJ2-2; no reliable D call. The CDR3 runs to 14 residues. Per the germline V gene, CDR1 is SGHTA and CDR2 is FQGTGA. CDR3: CANSLGLNTGELFF. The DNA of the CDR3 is TGTGCCAACAGCTTAGGGCTAAACACCGGGGAGCTGTTTTTT.

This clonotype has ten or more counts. This chain's CDR3 is CSARDIGGRSMGTGELFF. CDR3 DNA: TGCAGTGCTAGAGATATCGGTGGCAGGTCCATGGGGACCGGGGAGCTGTTTTTT. The V gene is TRBV20-1, the J gene TRBJ2-2; no clear D gene. The CDR3 runs 18 residues. Germline lookup yields CDR1 DFQATT and CDR2 SNEGSKA (reference sequence). Trimming cost V 0 bases and J 5 bases, with 22 bases left between them.

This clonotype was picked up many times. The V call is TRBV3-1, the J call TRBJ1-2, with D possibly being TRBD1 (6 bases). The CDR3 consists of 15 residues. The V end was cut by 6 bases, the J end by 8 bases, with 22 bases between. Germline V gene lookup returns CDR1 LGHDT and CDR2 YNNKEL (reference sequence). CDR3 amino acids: CASSSTGFLSGGYTF. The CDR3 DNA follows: TGTGCCAGCAGTTCCACAGGGTTCCTATCGGGCGGCTACACCTTC.

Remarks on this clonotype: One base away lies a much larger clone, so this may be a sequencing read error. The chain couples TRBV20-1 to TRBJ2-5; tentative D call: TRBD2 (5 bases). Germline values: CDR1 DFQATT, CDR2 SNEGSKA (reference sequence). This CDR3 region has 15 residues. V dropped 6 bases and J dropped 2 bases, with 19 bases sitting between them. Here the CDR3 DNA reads TGCAGTGCAAGAAGATCCTCCTCGGGGCAAGAGACCCAGTACTTC. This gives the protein CSARRSSSGQETQYF.

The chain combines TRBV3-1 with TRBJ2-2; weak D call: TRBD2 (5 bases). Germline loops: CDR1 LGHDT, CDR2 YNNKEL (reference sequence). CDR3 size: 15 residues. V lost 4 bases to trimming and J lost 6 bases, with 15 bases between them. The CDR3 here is CASSPTRVNPGELFF. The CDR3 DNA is TGTGCCAGCAGCCCGACGAGGGTCAACCCCGGGGAGCTGTTTTTT.

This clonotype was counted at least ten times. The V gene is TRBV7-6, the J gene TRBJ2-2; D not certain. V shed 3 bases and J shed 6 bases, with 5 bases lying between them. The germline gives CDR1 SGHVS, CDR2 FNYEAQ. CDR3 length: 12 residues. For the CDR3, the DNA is TGTGCCAGCAGCTTTGTATCCGGGGAGCTGTTTTTT. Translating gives CASSFVSGELFF.

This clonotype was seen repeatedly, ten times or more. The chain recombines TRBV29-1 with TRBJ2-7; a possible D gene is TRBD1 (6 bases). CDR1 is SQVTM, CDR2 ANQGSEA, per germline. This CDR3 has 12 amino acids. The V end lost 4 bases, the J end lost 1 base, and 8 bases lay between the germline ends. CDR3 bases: TGCAGCGTTGGGGACACTTCCTACGAGCAGTACTTC. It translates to CSVGDTSYEQYF.